The TCR beta chain under discussion was sequenced for a study of identical twins. Findings and caveats of the study: Zero-insertion results could be subject to partial confounding by invariant MAIT and iNKT cells. Excess sharing by twins proved weaker in beta out-of-frame sequences.

A few counts support this clonotype. The antigen remains unidentified. The CDR3 consists of 16 residues. Germline CDR1 LGHNT, CDR2 FRNRAP. V dropped 1 base and J dropped 3 bases, with 13 bases sitting between them. A universal primer site was created by template switching, with the cDNA bearing unique molecular identifiers. TCRdb independently ran MiXCR on the 5' RACE reads; one entry per CDR3 protein. The table has hundreds of thousands of distinct CDR3 sequences, over 5% seen once. The TCR originated in a man in his late teens or twenties in good health. Sequenced input: naive T cells sorted from blood. The chain carries TRBV12-5 and TRBJ2-4; D call uncertain. CDR3 residues: CASGLGQVFRKNIQYF. CDR3 bases: TGTGCTAGTGGTTTGGGGCAGGTTTTTCGCAAAAACATTCAGTACTTC. Full variable domain (outside the CDR3, taken from reference TRBV12-5 and TRBJ2-4): DARVTQTPRHKVTEMGQEVTMRCQPILGHNTVFWYRQTMMQGLELLAYFRNRAPLDDSGMPKDRFSAEMPDATLATLKIQPSEPRDSAVYFCASGLGQVFRKNIQYFGAGTRLSVL.